A single sample is the source of the 5 T cell receptor beta chains below, sequenced in a study of shared clonotypes between healthy human individuals. Generated by immunoSEQ multiplex PCR, the TCRdb table keeps only in-frame clones and is missing some. The sample consists of 450,000 to 500,000 clones, approximately 84% of them appearing once. Material: PBMCs. Receptor source: a woman aged 35 to 49 in good health. Some clones in this sample may be carry-over from other donors' samples.

Of note for this clone: Other DNA sequences from this sample encode an identical CDR3 as well. The chain recombines TRBV15 with TRBJ2-1; no firm D call. Trimming took off 0 bases at V and 7 bases at J, with 4 bases between the two ends. Germline values: CDR1 LNHNV, CDR2 YYDKDF (reference sequence). This CDR3 has 12 amino acids. The DNA of the CDR3 is TGTGCCACCAGCAGAGATCGTAATGAGCAGTTCTTC. Encoded protein: CATSRDRNEQFF.

The chain uses TRBV28 and TRBJ1-2; no clear D gene. The germline V and J ends were trimmed by 2 bases and 7 bases, with 8 bases remaining between them. CDR1 is MDHEN, CDR2 SYDVKM, per germline. The CDR3 totals 12 residues. CDR3 sequence (DNA): TGTGCCAGCAGTTTAAGGTGGCTTGGCTACACCTTC. Translation: CASSLRWLGYTF.

The chain recombines TRBV28 with TRBJ1-6; the D is unclear. From germline, CDR1 is MDHEN and CDR2 SYDVKM. Trimming removed 3 bases at V and 6 bases at J, with 15 bases between. The CDR3 extends over 16 amino acids. CDR3 loop: CASSFIKGLGNSPLHF. The CDR3 DNA follows: TGTGCCAGCAGTTTTATTAAGGGTCTTGGTAATTCACCCCTCCACTTT.

This chain joins TRBV5-1 and TRBJ2-5; 7 bases line up with TRBD1. The V gene end was trimmed by 7 bases and the J gene end by 4 bases; junction bases not matched to a gene: 10. CDR1 is SGHRS and CDR2 is YFSETQ in the germline V gene. The length of the CDR3 is 14 residues. CDR3 bases: TGCGCCAGCGGATGGACAGGATCAGTAGAGACCCAGTACTTC. It specifies CASGWTGSVETQYF.

J is TRBJ1-2 and V is TRBV7-9; D gene unclear. CDR1 is SEHNR and CDR2 is FQNEAQ in the germline V gene (reference sequence). Trimming shortened V by 5 bases and J by 5 bases, and 12 bases separated the two germline ends. CDR3 length: 13 amino acids. The CDR3 nucleotides are TGTGCCAGCAGCCTCACCTCGTTATATGGCTACACCTTC. Translation gives CASSLTSLYGYTF. The full variable domain, its missing parts supplied by reference TRBV7-9 and TRBJ1-2, is DTGVSQNPRHKITKRGQNVTFRCDPISEHNRLYWYRQTLGQGPEFLTYFQNEAQLEKSRLLSDRFSAERPKGSFSTLEIQRTEQGDSAMYLCASSLTSLYGYTFGSGTRLTVV.